One TCR beta chain is described in this entry. Its antigen remains unknown. The table came from immunoSEQ multiplex PCR; TCRdb's copy has only in-frame clones and leaves some out. The data hold about 23,000 clones, with 90% observed a single time. The V and J ends lost 7 bases and 0 bases respectively, with 15 bases between them. This CDR3 region has 15 residues. Germline loops: CDR1 LNHDA, CDR2 SQIVND (reference sequence). These data come from a study of T cells in localized non-small cell lung cancer. Points from the study as a whole: A higher density of T cells in blood coincided with extended overall survival.

The specimen was peripheral blood, collected before any cancer treatment. The chain is built from TRBV19 and TRBJ1-1; D perhaps matches TRBD1 (5 bases). The TCR comes from a woman aged 40-75 years with stage I lung adenocarcinoma. CDR3 DNA sequence: TGTGCCAGTAAATTCCAGGACACGATGAACACTGAAGCTTTCTTT. Amino acids: CASKFQDTMNTEAFF. The entire variable domain, with the rest obtained from reference TRBV19 and TRBJ1-1, is as follows: DGGITQSPKYLFRKEGQNVTLSCEQNLNHDAMYWYRQDPGQGLRLIYYSQIVNDFQKGDIAEGYSVSREKKESFPLTVTSAQKNPTAFYLCASKFQDTMNTEAFFGQGTRLTVV.